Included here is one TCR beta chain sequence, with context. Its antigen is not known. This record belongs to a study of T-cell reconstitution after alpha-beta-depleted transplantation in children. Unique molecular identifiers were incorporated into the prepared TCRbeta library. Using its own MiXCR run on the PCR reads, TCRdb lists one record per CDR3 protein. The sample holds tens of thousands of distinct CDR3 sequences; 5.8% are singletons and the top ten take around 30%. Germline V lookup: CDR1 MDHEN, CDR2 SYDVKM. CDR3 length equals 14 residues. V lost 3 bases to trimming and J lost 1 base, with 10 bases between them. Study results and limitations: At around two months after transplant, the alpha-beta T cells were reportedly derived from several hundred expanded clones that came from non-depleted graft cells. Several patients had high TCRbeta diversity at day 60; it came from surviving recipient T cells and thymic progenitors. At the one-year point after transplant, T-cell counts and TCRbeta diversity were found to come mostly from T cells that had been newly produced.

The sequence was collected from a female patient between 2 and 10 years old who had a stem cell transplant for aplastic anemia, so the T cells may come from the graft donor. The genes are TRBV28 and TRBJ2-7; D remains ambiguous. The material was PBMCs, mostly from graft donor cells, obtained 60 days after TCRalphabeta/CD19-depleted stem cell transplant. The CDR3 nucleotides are TGTGCCAGCAGTTTTCGGCGGTTTTCCTACGAGCAGTACTTC. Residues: CASSFRRFSYEQYF.